This T cell receptor (beta chain) was captured by sequencing in a study of blood T cell repertoires in COVID-19. Study-wide background: Specimens from acute and convalescent COVID-19 originated in the United States, Italy and Spain.

Per the authors' pipeline: Amplification of reference gene primers provided the estimated nucleated cell counts. Clones were read by immunoSEQ multiplex PCR, and TCRdb kept only the in-frame ones, dropping some. The V and J calls and the clone size are those of that table, but D and trimming were determined from the DNA. The profile shows roughly 300,000 clones, around 90% of them singletons. Germline CDR1 reads LNHDA; CDR2 reads SQIVND (reference sequence). The CDR3 has 14 residues. V lost 3 bases and J 7 bases, leaving 13 bases between the germline ends. This chain links TRBV19 with TRBJ2-1; D perhaps matches TRBD1 (6 bases). This receptor was taken from a man between 18 and 35 years old who had recovered from COVID-19. The specimen was peripheral blood. CDR3 sequence (DNA): TGTGCCAGTAGTATCGGACAGTCCGGAAATGAGCAGTTCTTC. Protein: CASSIGQSGNEQFF.